Listed below are T cell receptor beta chains from one sample, sequenced in a study of blood T cell repertoires in COVID-19. Produced via immunoSEQ multiplex PCR; TCRdb's table is partial and in-frame only. Here the sample spans around 290,000 clones, roughly 86% being singletons. Sample: PBMCs or T cells enriched from blood (not recorded which). Receptor source: a woman between 18 and 29 years old who had recovered from COVID-19. CDR3s include the opening cysteine and the closing phenylalanine or tryptophan. D genes are given only for firm matches. A row's size may be missing; if present it is once, few, many or a size class.

d_call	clone_size	cdr3_length	v_call	j_call	cdr3_aa	cdr3_nt
NA	NA	12	TRBV5-5	TRBJ1-3	CASQGSGNTIYF	TGTGCCAGCCAGGGCTCTGGAAACACCATATATTTT
NA	NA	18	TRBV10-1	TRBJ1-5	CASSESKQSGLPFEPQHF	TGCGCCAGCAGTGAGTCGAAGCAAAGCGGACTCCCTTTTGAGCCCCAGCATTTT
NA	NA	15	TRBV6-5	TRBJ2-2	CASSSSALNTGELFF	TGTGCCAGCAGTTCCTCGGCCCTGAACACCGGGGAGCTGTTTTTT
TRBD1	NA	14	TRBV30	TRBJ1-4	CAWTTGTADEKLFF	TGTGCCTGGACAACCGGGACAGCTGATGAAAAACTGTTTTTT
TRBD1	NA	16	TRBV7-2	TRBJ2-3	CASSPWDSITTDTQYF	TGTGCCAGCAGCCCCTGGGACAGCATAACAACAGATACGCAGTATTTT
TRBD1	NA	15	TRBV28	TRBJ1-2	CASISHRGRVGGYTF	TGTGCCAGCATCTCACACAGGGGGCGGGTCGGTGGCTACACCTTC
TRBD2	NA	16	TRBV5-1	TRBJ2-1	CASSLYSLAGENEQFF	TGCGCCAGCAGCTTGTATTCACTAGCGGGGGAAAATGAGCAGTTCTTC
TRBD1	once	14	TRBV30	TRBJ2-7	CAWSDGQGTYEQYF	TGTGCCTGGAGTGACGGACAGGGCACCTACGAGCAGTACTTC
TRBD1	NA	14	TRBV4-3	TRBJ1-2	CASRGDRGRGGYTF	TGCGCCAGCAGAGGTGACAGGGGGAGAGGAGGCTACACCTTC
NA	NA	14	TRBV28	TRBJ2-7	CASSADRPVYEQYF	TGTGCCAGCAGTGCCGACAGGCCTGTGTACGAGCAGTACTTC
TRBD2	NA	13	TRBV28	TRBJ2-7	CASTAGDLHEQYF	TGTGCCAGCACAGCGGGAGATCTACACGAGCAGTACTTC
NA	few	18	TRBV10-3	TRBJ1-1	CAISGKYIQVTMNTEAFF	TGTGCCATCAGTGGGAAATATATACAGGTTACCATGAACACTGAAGCTTTCTTT
TRBD1	NA	14	TRBV5-4	TRBJ2-7	CASSSAGTGLQQYF	TGTGCCAGCAGCTCCGCCGGGACAGGGCTCCAGCAGTACTTC
NA	NA	15	TRBV3-1/TRBV3-2	TRBJ1-1	CASSQGSYMNTEAFF	TGTGCCAGCAGCCAAGGATCGTACATGAACACTGAAGCTTTCTTT
TRBD2	once	16	TRBV7-9	TRBJ2-7	CASSAGLAVSPYEQYF	TGTGCCAGCAGCGCCGGACTAGCCGTATCCCCCTACGAGCAGTACTTC
NA	NA	15	TRBV7-9	TRBJ1-6	CASSLGGLADSPLHF	TGTGCCAGCAGCTTAGGGGGGCTGGCTGATTCACCCCTCCACTTT
NA	NA	16	TRBV28	TRBJ2-5	CASSSPTTQNQETQYF	TGTGCCAGCAGTTCCCCAACTACTCAAAATCAAGAGACCCAGTACTTC
NA	NA	13	TRBV6-6	TRBJ2-7	CASSHKENYEQYF	TGTGCCAGCAGCCACAAGGAGAACTACGAGCAGTACTTC
NA	NA	12	TRBV19	TRBJ2-1	CASSFPSDEQFF	TGTGCCAGTAGTTTCCCCAGCGATGAGCAGTTCTTC
NA	NA	13	TRBV11-3	TRBJ1-1	CASSLGRPVEAFF	TGTGCCAGCAGCTTAGGGAGGCCGGTTGAAGCTTTCTTT